The TCR beta chain under discussion was sequenced for a study of blood T cell repertoires in COVID-19. Overall study: T cells, B-cell-depleted T cells, or PBMCs supplied cDNA or gDNA.

Germline V gene lookup returns CDR1 SGHRS and CDR2 YFSETQ. This CDR3 is 14 amino acids long. The ends lost 3 bases at V and 7 bases at J; junction bases unmatched: 5. Details on this clone: Other DNA sequences in this sample translate to the same CDR3.

Assay: immunoSEQ multiplex PCR; the TCRdb copy retains only in-frame clones and omits some. The table records more than 300,000 clones, 85% to 95% of them present only once. The receptor's source is a woman in her twenties or thirties who had been exposed to COVID-19. The sample comprised PBMCs or T cells enriched from blood (not recorded which). The V call is TRBV5-1, the J call TRBJ1-4; 8 bases map to TRBD1. In nucleotides, the CDR3 is TGCGCCAGCAGCTCCGGACAGGGTTTTGAAAAACTGTTTTTT. Translating gives CASSSGQGFEKLFF.